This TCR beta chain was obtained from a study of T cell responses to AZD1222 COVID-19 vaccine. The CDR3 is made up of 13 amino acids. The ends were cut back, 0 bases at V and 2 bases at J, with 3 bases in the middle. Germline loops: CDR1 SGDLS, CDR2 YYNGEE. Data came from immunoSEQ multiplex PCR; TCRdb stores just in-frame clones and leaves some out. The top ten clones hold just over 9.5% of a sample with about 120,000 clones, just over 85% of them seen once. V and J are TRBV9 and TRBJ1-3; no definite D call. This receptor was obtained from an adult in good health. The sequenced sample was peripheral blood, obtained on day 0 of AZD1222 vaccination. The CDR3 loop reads CASSVGPGNTIYF. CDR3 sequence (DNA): TGTGCCAGCAGCGTAGGCCCTGGAAACACCATATATTTT.